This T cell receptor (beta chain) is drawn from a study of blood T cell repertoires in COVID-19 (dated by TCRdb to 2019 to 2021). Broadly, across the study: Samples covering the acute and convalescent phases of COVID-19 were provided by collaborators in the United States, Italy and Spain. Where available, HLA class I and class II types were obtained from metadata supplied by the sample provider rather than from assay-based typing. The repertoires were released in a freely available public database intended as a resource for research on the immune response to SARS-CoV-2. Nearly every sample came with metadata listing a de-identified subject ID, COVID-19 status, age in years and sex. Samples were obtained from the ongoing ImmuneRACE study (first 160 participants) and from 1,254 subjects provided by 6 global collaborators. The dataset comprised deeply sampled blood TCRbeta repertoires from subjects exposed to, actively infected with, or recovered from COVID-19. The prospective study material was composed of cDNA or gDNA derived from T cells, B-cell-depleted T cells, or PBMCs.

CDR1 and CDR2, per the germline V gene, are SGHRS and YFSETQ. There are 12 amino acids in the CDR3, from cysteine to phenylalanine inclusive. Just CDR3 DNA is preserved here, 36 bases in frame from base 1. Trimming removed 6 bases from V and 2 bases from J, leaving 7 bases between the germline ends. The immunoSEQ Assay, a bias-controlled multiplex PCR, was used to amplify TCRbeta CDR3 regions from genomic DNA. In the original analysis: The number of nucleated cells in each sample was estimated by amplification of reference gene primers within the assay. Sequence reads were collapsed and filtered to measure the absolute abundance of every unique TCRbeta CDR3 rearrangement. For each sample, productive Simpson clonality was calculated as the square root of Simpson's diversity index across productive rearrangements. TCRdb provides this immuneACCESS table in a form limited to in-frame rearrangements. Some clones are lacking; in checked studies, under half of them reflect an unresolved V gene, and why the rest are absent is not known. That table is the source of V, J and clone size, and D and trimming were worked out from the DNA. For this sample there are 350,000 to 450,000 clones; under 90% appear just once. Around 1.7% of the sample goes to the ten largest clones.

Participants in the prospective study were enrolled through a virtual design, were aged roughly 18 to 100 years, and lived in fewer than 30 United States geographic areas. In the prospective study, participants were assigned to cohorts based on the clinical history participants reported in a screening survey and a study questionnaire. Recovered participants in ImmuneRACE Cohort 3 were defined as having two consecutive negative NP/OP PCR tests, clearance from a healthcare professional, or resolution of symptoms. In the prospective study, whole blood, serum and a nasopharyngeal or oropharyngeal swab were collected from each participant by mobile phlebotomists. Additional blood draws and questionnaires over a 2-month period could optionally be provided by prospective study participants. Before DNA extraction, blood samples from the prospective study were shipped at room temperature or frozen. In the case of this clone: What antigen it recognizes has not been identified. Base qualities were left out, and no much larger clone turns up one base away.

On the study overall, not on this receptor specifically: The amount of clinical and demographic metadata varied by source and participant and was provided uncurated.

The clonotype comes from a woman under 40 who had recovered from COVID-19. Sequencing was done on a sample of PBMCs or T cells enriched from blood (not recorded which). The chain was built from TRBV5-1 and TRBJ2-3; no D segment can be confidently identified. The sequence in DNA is TGCGCCAGCACAGGAAACACAGATACGCAGTATTTT. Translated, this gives CASTGNTDTQYF.